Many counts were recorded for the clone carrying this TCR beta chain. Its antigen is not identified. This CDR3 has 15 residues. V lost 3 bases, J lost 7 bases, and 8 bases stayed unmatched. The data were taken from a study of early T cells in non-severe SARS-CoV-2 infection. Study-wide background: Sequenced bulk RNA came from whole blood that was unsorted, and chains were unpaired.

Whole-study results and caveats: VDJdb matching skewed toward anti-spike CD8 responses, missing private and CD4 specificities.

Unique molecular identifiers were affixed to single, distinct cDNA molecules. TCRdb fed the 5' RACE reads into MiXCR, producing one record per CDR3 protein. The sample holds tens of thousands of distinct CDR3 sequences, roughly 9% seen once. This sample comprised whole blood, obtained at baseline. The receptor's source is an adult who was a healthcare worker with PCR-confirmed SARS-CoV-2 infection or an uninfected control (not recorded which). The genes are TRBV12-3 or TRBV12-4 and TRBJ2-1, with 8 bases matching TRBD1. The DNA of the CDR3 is TGTGCCAGCAGTTTTTCGCAGGGGGCTAGGAATGAGCAGTTCTTC. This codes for CASSFSQGARNEQFF.